This T cell receptor beta chain was identified in a study of blood T cell repertoires in COVID-19. The Seattle patients joined while their infection was active and were tracked longitudinally afterward. Authors' data handling: The assay estimated nucleated cells by amplifying reference gene primers. Clones were read by immunoSEQ multiplex PCR, and TCRdb kept only the in-frame ones, dropping some. The DNA was the basis for D and trimming; V, J and clone size are from that table. Of about 96,000 clones listed, approximately 90% were seen once; the top ten hold more than 3.5%. Material: peripheral blood. The receptor comes from a human donor with COVID-19, enrolled during active disease. The donor label of this sample is uncertain.

Written as DNA, the CDR3 is TGTGCCAGCAGCGAAAGCGGAGCCATTTACAATGAGCAGTTCTTC. Translated: CASSESGAIYNEQFF. The chain uses TRBV9 and TRBJ2-1; perhaps TRBD2 as D (5 bases). With 3 bases removed from V and 4 bases from J, the gap between germline ends came to 14 bases. CDR1 and CDR2 (germline): SGDLS, YYNGEE. The CDR3 runs to 15 residues.